These T cell receptor beta chains were read from a single sample in a study of blood T cell repertoires in COVID-19. Some clones are missing from TCRdb's copy, which holds only in-frame ones; the method was immunoSEQ multiplex PCR. The sample contains 160,000 or so clones, about four fifths of which appear only once. Input material: peripheral blood. The receptors derive from a woman in her sixties with COVID-19, enrolled during active disease. The CDR3 runs from the conserved cysteine through the conserved F or W. D genes are given only for firm matches. Some rows have no size entry. The others give once, few or many, or a class for an expanded clone.

clone_size,v_call,j_call,d_call,cdr3_nt,cdr3_aa
-,TRBV29-1,TRBJ2-2,-,TGCAGCGTTTCGTCGCATCACGGCACCGGGGAGCTGTTTTTT,CSVSSHHGTGELFF
-,TRBV4-3,TRBJ2-1,TRBD2,TGCGCCAGCAGCCAAGATTGGGGGGGACCCCCCTACAATGAGCAGTTCTTC,CASSQDWGGPPYNEQFF
-,TRBV14,TRBJ2-1,-,TGTGCCAGCAGCCAAGATACTAGCTATTCCTACAATGAGCAGTTCTTC,CASSQDTSYSYNEQFF
-,TRBV6-5,TRBJ2-5,TRBD2,TGTGCCAGCAGCATGATCGGGGGGGCCTTTGAGACCCAGTACTTC,CASSMIGGAFETQYF
-,TRBV12-3/TRBV12-4,TRBJ1-5,-,TGTGCCAGCAAAGGGGTTAGCAATCAGCCCCAGCATTTT,CASKGVSNQPQHF
-,TRBV5-5,TRBJ2-3,TRBD2,TGTGCCAGCAGCCCGGGACTAGCGACTAGCACAGATACGCAGTATTTT,CASSPGLATSTDTQYF
-,TRBV29-1,TRBJ2-7,-,TGCAGCGCAGGGGACGGGGGCTCCTACGAGCAGTACTTC,CSAGDGGSYEQYF
few,TRBV7-9,TRBJ2-7,TRBD1,TGTGCCAGCAGCCGACAGGGAGTGGGACCCTCCTACGAGCAGTACTTC,CASSRQGVGPSYEQYF
-,TRBV6-5,TRBJ2-2,TRBD1,TGTGCCAGTAGGACAGGCACGAACACCGGGGAGCTGTTTTTT,CASRTGTNTGELFF
-,TRBV6-5,TRBJ1-1,-,TGTGCCAGCAGTTACTCGGAAGAGGGGGATGAAGCTTTCTTT,CASSYSEEGDEAFF
-,TRBV19,TRBJ1-4,TRBD1,TGTGCCAGTAGCTTCTCCGGGACAGGTCAAGAAAAACTGTTTTTT,CASSFSGTGQEKLFF
-,TRBV4-3,TRBJ2-7,-,TGCGCCAGCAGCCAAGTCGCACGGAGCTACGAGCAGTACTTC,CASSQVARSYEQYF
-,TRBV6-1,TRBJ2-2,TRBD1,TGTGCCAGCAGTGAAGGGACAGGGTTCACCGGGGAGCTGTTTTTT,CASSEGTGFTGELFF
-,TRBV28,TRBJ1-5,-,TGTGCCAGCATTGACAGGACCTCAAGCAATCAGCCCCAGCATTTT,CASIDRTSSNQPQHF
-,TRBV11-2,TRBJ2-2,TRBD1,TGTGCCAGCAGCCCAAGACGACAGGGGCCTCCGAACACCGGGGAGCTGTTTTTT,CASSPRRQGPPNTGELFF
few,TRBV5-4,TRBJ2-3,TRBD2,TGTGCCAGCAGCGGGGGACTAGCGGGGGGGCCCTCGTCAGATACGCAGTATTTT,CASSGGLAGGPSSDTQYF
-,TRBV28,TRBJ2-7,TRBD2,TGTGCCAGCAGTTTCCTGTTACGGGTAGCGGGAGCGCATAACTACGAGCAGTACTTC,CASSFLLRVAGAHNYEQYF
-,TRBV6-5,TRBJ2-3,-,TGTGCCAGCAGGCGGGCCGGGGGAACAGATACGCAGTATTTT,CASRRAGGTDTQYF
-,TRBV7-3,TRBJ2-1,TRBD2,TGTGCCAGCAGCAGGCTAGCGGGTAGGAGTGAGCAGTTCTTC,CASSRLAGRSEQFF
-,TRBV6-2/TRBV6-3,TRBJ1-6,-,TGTGCCAGCAGTCCCCCATACGGTTCACCCCTCCACTTT,CASSPPYGSPLHF
-,TRBV23-1,TRBJ1-1,TRBD1,TGCGCCAGCATTATGACAGGGGGCGTCACTGAAGCTTTCTTT,CASIMTGGVTEAFF
-,TRBV2,TRBJ2-1,TRBD2,TGTGCCAGCGGGACTAGCGGATTAACCCGGTTCTTC,CASGTSGLTRFF
-,TRBV9,TRBJ2-2,-,TGTGCCAGCAGCGTAGAACCTGAGGTGGCCGGGGAGCTGTTTTTT,CASSVEPEVAGELFF
-,TRBV6-5,TRBJ1-3,-,TGTGCCAGCAGTCTACCTGGAAACACCATATATTTT,CASSLPGNTIYF
-,TRBV6-5,TRBJ2-3,-,TGTGCCACGACCCCGGGGGGCACAGATACGCAGTATTTT,CATTPGGTDTQYF
-,TRBV7-8,TRBJ2-5,-,TGTGCCAGCAGCCTAACCGCGGAGACCCAGTACTTC,CASSLTAETQYF
-,TRBV24-1,TRBJ2-1,TRBD1,TGTGCCACCAGACAGGGGGTAAACAATGAGCAGTTCTTC,CATRQGVNNEQFF
-,TRBV30,TRBJ2-5,-,TGTGCTGCGGAGGCCCCAGAGACCCAGTACTTC,CAAEAPETQYF
few,TRBV14,TRBJ2-5,-,TGTGCCAGCAGCCGACAGGAAACCCAGTACTTC,CASSRQETQYF
-,TRBV3-1/TRBV3-2,TRBJ1-5,-,TGTGCCAGCAGCCCGGGAACTTCTAACAATCAGCCCCAGCATTTT,CASSPGTSNNQPQHF
-,TRBV5-5,TRBJ1-3,TRBD1,TGTGCCAGCAGCTACAGGGGCACTGGAAACACCATATATTTT,CASSYRGTGNTIYF
-,TRBV11-2,TRBJ1-2,-,TGTGCCAGCAGCCATCAGGGTTATGGCTACACCTTC,CASSHQGYGYTF
-,TRBV24-1,TRBJ2-1,-,TGTGCCACCAGTGATCCCGGACAGACCCTAGGATATGAGCAGTTCTTC,CATSDPGQTLGYEQFF
-,TRBV19,TRBJ1-2,-,TGTGCCAGTAGTATGAACGGTCTCTATGGCTACACCTTC,CASSMNGLYGYTF
-,TRBV2,TRBJ2-3,TRBD1,TGTGCCAGCAGGCCGGGACAGGGGGCAGATACGCAGTATTTT,CASRPGQGADTQYF
-,TRBV7-2,TRBJ1-5,-,TGTGCCAGCAGCTTAAATGGAGGCAGGAATAGCAATCAGCCCCAGCATTTT,CASSLNGGRNSNQPQHF
-,TRBV7-3,TRBJ2-1,-,TGTGCCAGCAGCTCCACCGGGACAACTTACAATGAGCAGTTCTTC,CASSSTGTTYNEQFF
-,TRBV13,TRBJ2-1,TRBD2,TGTGCCAGCAGCTTAGCCGCGGGGGGCGCTTTCCATGAGCAGTTCTTC,CASSLAAGGAFHEQFF
-,TRBV18,TRBJ2-5,TRBD2,TGTGCCAGCTCACCAGGATTCGGGGGGTCGGGAGAGACCCAGTACTTC,CASSPGFGGSGETQYF
-,TRBV2,TRBJ2-2,-,TGTGCCACCAAGGCAGGGACGAACACCGGGGAGCTGTTTTTT,CATKAGTNTGELFF
-,TRBV7-2,TRBJ2-7,TRBD2,TGTGCCAGCAGCTCCCCGGGCCTAGCGGTATACGAGCAGTACTTC,CASSSPGLAVYEQYF
once,TRBV5-6,TRBJ2-1,TRBD2,TGTGCCAGCAGTTGGACTAGCGGAGCCTACAATGAGCAGTTCTTC,CASSWTSGAYNEQFF
-,TRBV11-2,TRBJ2-5,TRBD1,TGTGCCAGCAGCTTCTCCGGGACAGACCAAGAGACCCAGTACTTC,CASSFSGTDQETQYF
-,TRBV28,TRBJ2-3,-,TGTGCCAGCAGTGACAACACAGATACGCAGTATTTT,CASSDNTDTQYF
-,TRBV2,TRBJ1-1,-,TGTGCCAGCATGGGGGCCGCCTTTACCGAGAACACTGAAGCTTTCTTT,CASMGAAFTENTEAFF
-,TRBV19,TRBJ2-4,TRBD1,TGTGCCAGTAGTCCAAACTCCGGGACAGGGGTAAAAAACATTCAGTACTTC,CASSPNSGTGVKNIQYF
-,TRBV7-2,TRBJ2-5,-,TGTGCCAGCAGCCCCCCGGGGGGCGCGGAGACCCAGTACTTC,CASSPPGGAETQYF